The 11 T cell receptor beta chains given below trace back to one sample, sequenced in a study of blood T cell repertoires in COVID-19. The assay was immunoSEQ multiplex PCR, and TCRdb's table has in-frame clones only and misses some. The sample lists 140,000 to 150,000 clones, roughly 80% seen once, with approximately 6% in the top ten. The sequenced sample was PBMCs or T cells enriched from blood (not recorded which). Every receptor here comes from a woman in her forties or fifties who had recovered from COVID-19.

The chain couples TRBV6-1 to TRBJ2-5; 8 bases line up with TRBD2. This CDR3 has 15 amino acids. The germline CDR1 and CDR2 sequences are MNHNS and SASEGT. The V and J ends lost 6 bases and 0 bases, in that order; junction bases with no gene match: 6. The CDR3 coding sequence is TGTGCCAGCAGCGAACTAGCGGTGTACCAAGAGACCCAGTACTTC. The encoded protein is CASSELAVYQETQYF.

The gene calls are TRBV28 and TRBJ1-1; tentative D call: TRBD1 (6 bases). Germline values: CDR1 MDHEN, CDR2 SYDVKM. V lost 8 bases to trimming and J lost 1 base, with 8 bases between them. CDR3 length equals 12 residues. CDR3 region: CASWGQNTEAFF. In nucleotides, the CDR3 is TGTGCCAGCTGGGGACAGAACACTGAAGCTTTCTTT.

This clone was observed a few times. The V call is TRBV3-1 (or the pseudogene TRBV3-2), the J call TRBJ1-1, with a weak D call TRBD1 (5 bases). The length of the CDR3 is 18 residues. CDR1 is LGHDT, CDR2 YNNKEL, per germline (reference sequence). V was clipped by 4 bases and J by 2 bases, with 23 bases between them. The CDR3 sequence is CASSPLLGSRALNTEAFF. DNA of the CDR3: TGTGCCAGCAGCCCCCTATTGGGAAGCAGGGCCCTCAACACTGAAGCTTTCTTT.

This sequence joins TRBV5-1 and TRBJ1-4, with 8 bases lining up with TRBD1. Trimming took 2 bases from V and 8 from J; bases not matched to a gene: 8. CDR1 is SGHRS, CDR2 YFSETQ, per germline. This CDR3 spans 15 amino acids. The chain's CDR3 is CASSFRQGPLEKLFF. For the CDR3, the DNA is TGCGCCAGCAGCTTTAGACAGGGGCCATTAGAAAAACTGTTTTTT.

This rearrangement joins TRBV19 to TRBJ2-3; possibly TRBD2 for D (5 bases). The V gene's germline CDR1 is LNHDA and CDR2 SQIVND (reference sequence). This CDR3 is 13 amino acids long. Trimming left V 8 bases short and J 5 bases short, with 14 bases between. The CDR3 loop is CASSGEFGDTQYF. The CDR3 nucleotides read TGTGCCAGTTCCGGGGAGTTTGGAGATACGCAGTATTTT.

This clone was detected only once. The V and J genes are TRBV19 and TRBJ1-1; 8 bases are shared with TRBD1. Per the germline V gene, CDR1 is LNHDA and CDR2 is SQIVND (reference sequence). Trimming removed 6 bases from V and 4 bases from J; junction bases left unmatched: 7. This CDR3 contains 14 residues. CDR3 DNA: TGTGCCAGTAGCTTTTCAGGGGGCGGCACTGAAGCTTTCTTT. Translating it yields CASSFSGGGTEAFF. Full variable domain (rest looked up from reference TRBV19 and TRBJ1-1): DGGITQSPKYLFRKEGQNVTLSCEQNLNHDAMYWYRQDPGQGLRLIYYSQIVNDFQKGDIAEGYSVSREKKESFPLTVTSAQKNPTAFYLCASSFSGGGTEAFFGQGTRLTVV.

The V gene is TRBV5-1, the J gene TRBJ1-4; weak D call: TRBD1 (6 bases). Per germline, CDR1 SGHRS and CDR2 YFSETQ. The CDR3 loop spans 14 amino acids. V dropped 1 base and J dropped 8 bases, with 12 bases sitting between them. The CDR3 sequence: CASSLPGVAEKLFF. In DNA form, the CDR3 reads TGCGCCAGCAGCTTGCCAGGGGTAGCGGAAAAACTGTTTTTT.

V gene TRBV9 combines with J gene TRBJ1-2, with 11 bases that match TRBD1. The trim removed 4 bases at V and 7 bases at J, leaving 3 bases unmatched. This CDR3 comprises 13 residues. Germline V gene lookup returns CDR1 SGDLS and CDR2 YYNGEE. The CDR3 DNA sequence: TGTGCCAGCAGCAGAGGACAGGGGGCTGGCTACACCTTC. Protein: CASSRGQGAGYTF.

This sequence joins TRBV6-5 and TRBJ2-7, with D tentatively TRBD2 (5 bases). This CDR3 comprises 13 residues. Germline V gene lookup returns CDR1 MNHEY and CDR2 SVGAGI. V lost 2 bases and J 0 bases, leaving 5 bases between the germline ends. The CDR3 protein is CASSYRGSYEQYF. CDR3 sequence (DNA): TGTGCCAGCAGTTACCGGGGCTCCTACGAGCAGTACTTC.

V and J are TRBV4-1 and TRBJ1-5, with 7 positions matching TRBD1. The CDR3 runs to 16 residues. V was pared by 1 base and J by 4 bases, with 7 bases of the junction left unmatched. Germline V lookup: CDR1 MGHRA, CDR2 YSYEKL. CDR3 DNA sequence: TGCGCCAGCAGCCAAGGGAATGCCAGGGGGAATCAGCCCCAGCATTTT. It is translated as CASSQGNARGNQPQHF.

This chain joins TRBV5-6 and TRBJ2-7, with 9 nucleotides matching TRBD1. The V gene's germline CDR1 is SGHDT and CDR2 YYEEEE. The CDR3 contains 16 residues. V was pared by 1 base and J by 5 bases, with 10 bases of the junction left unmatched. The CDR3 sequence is CASSLFWGQGFHEQYF. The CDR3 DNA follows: TGTGCCAGCAGCTTGTTTTGGGGACAGGGCTTCCACGAGCAGTACTTC.